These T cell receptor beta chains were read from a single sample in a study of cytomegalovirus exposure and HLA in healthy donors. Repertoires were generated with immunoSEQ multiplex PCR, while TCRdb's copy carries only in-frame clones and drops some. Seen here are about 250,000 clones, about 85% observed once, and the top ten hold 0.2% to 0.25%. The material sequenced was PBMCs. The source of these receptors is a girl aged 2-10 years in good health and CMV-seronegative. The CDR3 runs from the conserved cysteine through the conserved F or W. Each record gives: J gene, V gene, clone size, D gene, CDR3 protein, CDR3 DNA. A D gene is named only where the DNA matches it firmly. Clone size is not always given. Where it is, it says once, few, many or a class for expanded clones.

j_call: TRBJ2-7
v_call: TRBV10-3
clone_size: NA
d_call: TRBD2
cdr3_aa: CAISDRTSSDPSSYEQYF
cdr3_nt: TGTGCCATCAGTGACAGGACTAGCTCCGATCCGAGCTCCTACGAGCAGTACTTC

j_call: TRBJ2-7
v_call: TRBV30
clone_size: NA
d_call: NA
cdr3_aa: CAWSLLAGAQYF
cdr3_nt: TGTGCCTGGAGTCTATTAGCAGGGGCTCAGTACTTC

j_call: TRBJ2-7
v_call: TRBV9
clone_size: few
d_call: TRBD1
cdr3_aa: CASSPRPRGTGIEQYF
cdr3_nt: TGTGCCAGCAGCCCGAGGCCCCGCGGGACAGGGATCGAGCAGTACTTC

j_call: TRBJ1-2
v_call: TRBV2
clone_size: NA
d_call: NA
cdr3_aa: CASTALSLYGYTF
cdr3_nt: TGTGCCAGCACTGCACTTTCCCTGTATGGCTACACCTTC

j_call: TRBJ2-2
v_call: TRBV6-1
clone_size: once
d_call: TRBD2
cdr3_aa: CASSVAGLAGVSTGELFF
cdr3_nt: TGTGCCAGCAGTGTCGCGGGACTAGCGGGAGTCAGCACCGGGGAGCTGTTTTTT

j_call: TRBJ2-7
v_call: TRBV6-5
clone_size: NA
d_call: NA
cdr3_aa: CASSYSLSRSYEQYF
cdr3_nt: TGTGCCAGCAGTTACTCTCTCTCTCGCTCCTACGAGCAGTACTTC

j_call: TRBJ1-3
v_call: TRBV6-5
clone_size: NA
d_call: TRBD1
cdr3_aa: CASRPDRGPGNTIYF
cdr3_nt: TGTGCCAGCAGACCCGACAGGGGGCCTGGAAACACCATATATTTT

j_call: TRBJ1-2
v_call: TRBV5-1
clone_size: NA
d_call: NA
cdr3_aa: CASSLAEQFYGYTF
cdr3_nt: TGCGCCAGCAGCTTGGCCGAACAGTTCTATGGCTACACCTTC

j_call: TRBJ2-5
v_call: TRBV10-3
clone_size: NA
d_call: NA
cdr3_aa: CAISGVEETQYF
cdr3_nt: TGTGCCATCTCAGGGGTGGAAGAGACCCAGTACTTC

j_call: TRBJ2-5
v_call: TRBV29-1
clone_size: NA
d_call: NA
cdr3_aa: CSVDDAGRKETQYF
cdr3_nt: TGCAGCGTTGACGATGCGGGACGCAAGGAGACCCAGTACTTC

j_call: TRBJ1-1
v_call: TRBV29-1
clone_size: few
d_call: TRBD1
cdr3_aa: CSAAGGAGDTEAFF
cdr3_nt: TGCAGCGCAGCAGGGGGCGCGGGGGACACTGAAGCTTTCTTT

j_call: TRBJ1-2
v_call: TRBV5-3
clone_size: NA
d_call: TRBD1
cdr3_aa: CAGNGKVRDRALLNGYTF
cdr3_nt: TGTGCCGGAAATGGAAAGGTGCGGGACAGGGCCCTATTAAATGGCTACACCTTC

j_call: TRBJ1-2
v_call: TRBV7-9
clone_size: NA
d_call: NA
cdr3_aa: CASSYAGGPRGYTF
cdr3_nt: TGTGCCAGCAGCTATGCGGGGGGGCCACGGGGCTACACCTTC

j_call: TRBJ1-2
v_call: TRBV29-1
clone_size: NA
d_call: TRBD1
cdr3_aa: CSVEERSDRDGYTF
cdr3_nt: TGCAGCGTTGAAGAACGAAGCGACAGGGATGGCTACACCTTC

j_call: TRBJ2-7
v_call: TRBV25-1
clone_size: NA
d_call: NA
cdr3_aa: CASSESGYSYEQYF
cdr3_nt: TGTGCCAGCAGTGAATCAGGATACTCCTACGAGCAGTACTTC

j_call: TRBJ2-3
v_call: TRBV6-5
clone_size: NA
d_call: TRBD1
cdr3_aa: CASRSGTVF
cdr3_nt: TGTGCCAGCAGGTCCGGGACAGTTTTT

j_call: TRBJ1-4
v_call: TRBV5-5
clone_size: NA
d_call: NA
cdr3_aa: CASSLGVREKLFF
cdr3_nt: TGTGCCAGCAGCTTGGGAGTACGAGAAAAACTGTTTTTT

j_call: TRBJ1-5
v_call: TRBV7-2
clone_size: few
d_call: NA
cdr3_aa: CASSLGTVGPQHF
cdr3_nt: TGTGCCAGCAGCTTAGGGACAGTAGGACCCCAGCATTTT

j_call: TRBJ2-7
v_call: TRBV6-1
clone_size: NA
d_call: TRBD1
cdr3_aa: CASSETGSYEQYF
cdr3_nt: TGTGCCAGCAGTGAGACAGGGTCCTACGAGCAGTACTTC

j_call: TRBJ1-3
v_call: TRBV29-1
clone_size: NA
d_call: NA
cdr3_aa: CSVERGNTIYF
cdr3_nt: TGCAGCGTTGAACGGGGAAACACCATATATTTT

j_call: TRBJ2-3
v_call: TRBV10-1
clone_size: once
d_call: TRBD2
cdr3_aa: CASSSGTSGGEGTDTQYF
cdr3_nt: TGCGCCAGCAGCTCCGGGACTAGCGGGGGGGAAGGCACAGATACGCAGTATTTT

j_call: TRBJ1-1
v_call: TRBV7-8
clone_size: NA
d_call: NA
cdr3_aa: CASSLERGTEAFF
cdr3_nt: TGTGCCAGCAGCTTAGAAAGGGGCACTGAAGCTTTCTTT